The clone carrying this T cell receptor (beta chain) was counted many times. Using its own MiXCR run on the PCR reads, TCRdb lists one record per CDR3 protein. The sample has fewer than 100,000 distinct CDR3 sequences, under 65% seen once. This record belongs to a study of CDR3 diversity in severe acne. Germline values: CDR1 SGDLS, CDR2 YYNGEE. The CDR3 totals 16 residues. The ends lost 4 bases at V and 7 bases at J; junction bases unmatched: 13. Sequencing was carried out using blood. The receptor's source is a male donor in good health, without acne. The V call is TRBV9, the J call TRBJ2-1, with 8 bases matching TRBD2. The CDR3 nucleotides are TGTGCCAGCAGCCCAACCGGGGGGGGGGGAGTGAATGAGCAGTTCTTC. This sequence encodes CASSPTGGGGVNEQFF.